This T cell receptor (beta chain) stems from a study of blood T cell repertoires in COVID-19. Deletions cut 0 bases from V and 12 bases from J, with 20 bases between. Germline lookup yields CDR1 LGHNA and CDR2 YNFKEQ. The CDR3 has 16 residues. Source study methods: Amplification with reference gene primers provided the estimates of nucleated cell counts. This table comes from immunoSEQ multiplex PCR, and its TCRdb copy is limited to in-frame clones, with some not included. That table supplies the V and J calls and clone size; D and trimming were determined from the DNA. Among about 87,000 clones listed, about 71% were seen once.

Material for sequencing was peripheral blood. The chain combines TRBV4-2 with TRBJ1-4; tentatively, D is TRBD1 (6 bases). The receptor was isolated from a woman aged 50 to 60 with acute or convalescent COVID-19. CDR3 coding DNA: TGTGCCAGCAGCCAAGATCAAGTCACAGGGAATTTGGAACTGTTTTTT. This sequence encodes CASSQDQVTGNLELFF.